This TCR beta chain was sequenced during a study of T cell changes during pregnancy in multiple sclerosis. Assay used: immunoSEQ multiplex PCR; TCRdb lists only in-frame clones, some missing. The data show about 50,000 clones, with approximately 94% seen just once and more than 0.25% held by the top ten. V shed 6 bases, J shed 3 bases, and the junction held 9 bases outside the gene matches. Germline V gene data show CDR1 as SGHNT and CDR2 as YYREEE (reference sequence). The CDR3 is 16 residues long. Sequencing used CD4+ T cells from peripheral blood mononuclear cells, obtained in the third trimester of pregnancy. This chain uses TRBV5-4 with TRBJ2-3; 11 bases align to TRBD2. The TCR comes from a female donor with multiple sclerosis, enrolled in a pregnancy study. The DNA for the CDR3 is TGTGCCAGCACAATAACTAGCGGGAGTATTACAGATACGCAGTATTTT. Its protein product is CASTITSGSITDTQYF. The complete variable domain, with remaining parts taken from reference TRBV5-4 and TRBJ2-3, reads ETGVTQSPTHLIKTRGQQVTLRCSSQSGHNTVSWYQQALGQGPQFIFQYYREEENGRGNFPPRFSGLQFPNYSSELNVNALELDDSALYLCASTITSGSITDTQYFGPGTRLTVL.